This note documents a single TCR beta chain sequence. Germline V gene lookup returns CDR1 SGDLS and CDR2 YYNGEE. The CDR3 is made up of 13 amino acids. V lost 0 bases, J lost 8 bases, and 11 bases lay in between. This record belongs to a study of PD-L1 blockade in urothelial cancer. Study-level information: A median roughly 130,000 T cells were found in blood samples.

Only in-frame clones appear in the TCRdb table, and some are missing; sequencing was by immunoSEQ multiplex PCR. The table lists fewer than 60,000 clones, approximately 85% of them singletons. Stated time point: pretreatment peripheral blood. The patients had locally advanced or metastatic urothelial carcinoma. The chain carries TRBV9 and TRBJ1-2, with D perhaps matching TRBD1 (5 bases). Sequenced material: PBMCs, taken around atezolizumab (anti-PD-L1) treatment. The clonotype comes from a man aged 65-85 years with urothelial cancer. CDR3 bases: TGTGCCAGCAGCGTAGCCTCAGGGCGCGGCTACACCTTC. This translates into CASSVASGRGYTF.